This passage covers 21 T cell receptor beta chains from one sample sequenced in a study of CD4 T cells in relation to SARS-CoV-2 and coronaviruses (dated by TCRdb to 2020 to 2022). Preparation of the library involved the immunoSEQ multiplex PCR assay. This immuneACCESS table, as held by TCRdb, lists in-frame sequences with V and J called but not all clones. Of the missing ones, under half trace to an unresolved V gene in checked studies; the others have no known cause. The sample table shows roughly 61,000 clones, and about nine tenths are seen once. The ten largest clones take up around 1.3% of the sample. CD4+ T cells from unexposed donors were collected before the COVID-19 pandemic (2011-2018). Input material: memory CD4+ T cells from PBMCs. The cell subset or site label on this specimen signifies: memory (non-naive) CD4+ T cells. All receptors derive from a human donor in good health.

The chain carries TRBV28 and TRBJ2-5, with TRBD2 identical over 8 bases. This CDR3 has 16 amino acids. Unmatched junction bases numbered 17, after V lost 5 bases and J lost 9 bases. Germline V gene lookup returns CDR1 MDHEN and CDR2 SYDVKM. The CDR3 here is CASSGPGLTGGWAQYF. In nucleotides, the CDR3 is TGTGCCAGCAGTGGGCCGGGACTAACGGGAGGGTGGGCCCAGTACTTC.

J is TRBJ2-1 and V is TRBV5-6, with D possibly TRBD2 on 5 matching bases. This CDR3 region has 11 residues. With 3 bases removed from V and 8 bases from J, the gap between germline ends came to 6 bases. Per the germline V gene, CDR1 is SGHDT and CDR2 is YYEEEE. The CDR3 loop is CASSSRDEQFF. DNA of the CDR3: TGTGCCAGCAGCTCGAGGGATGAGCAGTTCTTC.

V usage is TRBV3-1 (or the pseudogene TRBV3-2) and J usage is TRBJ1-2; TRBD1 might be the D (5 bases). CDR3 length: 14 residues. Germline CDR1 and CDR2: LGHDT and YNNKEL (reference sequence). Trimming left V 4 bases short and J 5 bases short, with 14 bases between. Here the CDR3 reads CASSPPTRTYGYTF. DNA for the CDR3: TGTGCCAGCAGCCCACCGACAAGGACATATGGCTACACCTTC.

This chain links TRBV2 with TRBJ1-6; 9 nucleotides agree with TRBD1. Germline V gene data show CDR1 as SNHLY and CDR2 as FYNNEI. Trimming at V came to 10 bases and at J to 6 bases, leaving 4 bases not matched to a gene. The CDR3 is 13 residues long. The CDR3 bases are TGTGCCACCGGGACAGGGCTTAATTCACCCCTCCACTTT. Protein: CATGTGLNSPLHF.

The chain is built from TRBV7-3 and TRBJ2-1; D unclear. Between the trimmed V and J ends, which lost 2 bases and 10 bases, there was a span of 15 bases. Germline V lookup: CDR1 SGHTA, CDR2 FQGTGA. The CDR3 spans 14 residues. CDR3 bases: TGTGCCAGCAGCTTAGAGTACGGGTCTCGAGAGCAGTTCTTC. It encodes CASSLEYGSREQFF.

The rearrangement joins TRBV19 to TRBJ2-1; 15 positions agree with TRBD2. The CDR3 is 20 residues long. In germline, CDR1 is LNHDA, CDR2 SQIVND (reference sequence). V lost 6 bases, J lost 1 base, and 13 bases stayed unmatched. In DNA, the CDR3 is TGTGCCAGTAGATCCGACCGGGGGACTAGCGGGAGGCGTTCCTACAATGAGCAGTTCTTC. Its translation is CASRSDRGTSGRRSYNEQFF.

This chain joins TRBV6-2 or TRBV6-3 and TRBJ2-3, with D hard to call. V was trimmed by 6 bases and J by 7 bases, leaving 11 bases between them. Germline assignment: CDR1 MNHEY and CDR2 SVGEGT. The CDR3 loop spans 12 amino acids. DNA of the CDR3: TGTGCCAGCAGCCAGTCCGTCAATACGCAGTATTTT. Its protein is CASSQSVNTQYF.

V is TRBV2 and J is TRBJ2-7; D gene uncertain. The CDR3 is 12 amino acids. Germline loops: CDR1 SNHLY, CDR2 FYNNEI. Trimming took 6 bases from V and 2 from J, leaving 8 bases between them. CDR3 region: CASRGNPYEQYF. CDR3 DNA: TGTGCCAGCAGGGGGAATCCCTACGAGCAGTACTTC.

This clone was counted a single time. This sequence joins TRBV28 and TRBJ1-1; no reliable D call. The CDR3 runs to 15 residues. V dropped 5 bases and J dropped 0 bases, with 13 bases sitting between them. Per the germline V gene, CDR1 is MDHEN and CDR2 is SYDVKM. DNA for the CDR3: TGTGCCAGCAGTATTACCGGGAAGATGAACACTGAAGCTTTCTTT. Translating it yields CASSITGKMNTEAFF.

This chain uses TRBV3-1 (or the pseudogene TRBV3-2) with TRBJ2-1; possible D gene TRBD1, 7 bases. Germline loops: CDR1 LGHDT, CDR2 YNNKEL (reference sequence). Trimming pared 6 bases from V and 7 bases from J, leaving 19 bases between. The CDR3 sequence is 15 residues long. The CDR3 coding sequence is TGTGCCAGCAGGCTGGCTTTTCAGGGGGGTAATGAGCAGTTCTTC. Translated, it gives CASRLAFQGGNEQFF.

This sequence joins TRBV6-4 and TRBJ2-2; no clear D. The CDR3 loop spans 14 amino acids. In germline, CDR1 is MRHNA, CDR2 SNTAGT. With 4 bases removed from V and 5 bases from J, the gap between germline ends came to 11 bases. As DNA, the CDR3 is TGTGCCAGCAGTGTGGTCAGCGCTACCGGGGAGCTGTTTTTT. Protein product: CASSVVSATGELFF.

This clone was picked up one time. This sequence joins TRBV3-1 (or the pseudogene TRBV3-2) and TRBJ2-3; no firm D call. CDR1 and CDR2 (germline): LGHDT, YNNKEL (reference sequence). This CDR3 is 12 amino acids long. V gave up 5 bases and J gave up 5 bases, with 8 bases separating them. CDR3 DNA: TGTGCCAGCAGCGCGCCGCAAGATACGCAGTATTTT. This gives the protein CASSAPQDTQYF.

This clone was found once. This CDR3 reads CASGSGTPYEQYF. The CDR3 DNA follows: TGTGCCAGCGGTTCCGGGACCCCCTACGAGCAGTACTTC. The chain has TRBV3-1 (or the pseudogene TRBV3-2) and TRBJ2-7; D may match TRBD1 or TRBD2 (5 bases each). The CDR3 contains 13 residues. CDR1 and CDR2 from the germline V gene are LGHDT and YNNKEL (reference sequence). The germline V and J ends were trimmed by 8 bases and 2 bases, with 13 bases remaining between them.

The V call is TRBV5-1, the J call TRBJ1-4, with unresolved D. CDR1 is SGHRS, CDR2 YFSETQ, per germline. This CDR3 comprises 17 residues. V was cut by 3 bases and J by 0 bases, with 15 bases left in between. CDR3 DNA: TGCGCCAGCAGCTGGAACTCGAATCCGGCAACTAATGAAAAACTGTTTTTT. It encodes CASSWNSNPATNEKLFF.

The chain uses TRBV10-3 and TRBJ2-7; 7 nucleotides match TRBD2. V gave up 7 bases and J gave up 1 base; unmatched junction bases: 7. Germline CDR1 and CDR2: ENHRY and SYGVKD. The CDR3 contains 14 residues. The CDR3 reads CAIKPAGGSYEQYF. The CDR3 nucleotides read TGTGCCATCAAACCCGCCGGGGGGTCCTACGAGCAGTACTTC.

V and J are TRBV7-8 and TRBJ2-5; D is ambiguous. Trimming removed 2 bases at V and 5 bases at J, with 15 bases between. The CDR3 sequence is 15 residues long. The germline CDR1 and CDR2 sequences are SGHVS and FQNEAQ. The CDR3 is CASSLSNSQSETQYF. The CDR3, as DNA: TGTGCCAGCAGCTTATCGAATTCCCAGTCGGAGACCCAGTACTTC.

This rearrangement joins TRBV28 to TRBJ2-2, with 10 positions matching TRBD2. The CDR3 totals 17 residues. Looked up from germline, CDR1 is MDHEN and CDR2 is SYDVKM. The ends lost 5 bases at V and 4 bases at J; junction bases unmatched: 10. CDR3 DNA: TGTGCCAGCAGTGTTCTGCTAGCGGGAGTTGTCACCGGGGAGCTGTTTTTT. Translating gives CASSVLLAGVVTGELFF. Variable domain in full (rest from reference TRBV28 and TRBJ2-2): DVKVTQSSRYLVKRTGEKVFLECVQDMDHENMFWYRQDPGLGLRLIYFSYDVKMKEKGDIPEGYSVSREKKERFSLILESASTNQTSMYLCASSVLLAGVVTGELFFGEGSRLTVL.

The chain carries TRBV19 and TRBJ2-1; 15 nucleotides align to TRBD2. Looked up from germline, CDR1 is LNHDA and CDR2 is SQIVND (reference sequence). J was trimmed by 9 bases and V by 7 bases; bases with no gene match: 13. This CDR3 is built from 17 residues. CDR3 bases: TGTGCCAGTACCAGGACTAGCGGGAGGGCGTCTAGTGGTGAGCAGTTCTTC. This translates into CASTRTSGRASSGEQFF.

The DNA for the CDR3 is TGTGCCAGCAGCTTGGAGCAGACCTACTATGGCTACACCTTC. It translates to CASSLEQTYYGYTF. J is TRBJ1-2 and V is TRBV5-6; D unclear. The CDR3 runs 14 residues. The V end lost 0 bases, the J end lost 3 bases, and 9 bases lay between the germline ends. Per germline, CDR1 SGHDT and CDR2 YYEEEE.

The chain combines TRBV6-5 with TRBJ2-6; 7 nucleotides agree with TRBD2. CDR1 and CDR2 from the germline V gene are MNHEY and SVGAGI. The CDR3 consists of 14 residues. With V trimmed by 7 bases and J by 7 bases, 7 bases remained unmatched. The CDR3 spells CASNTERGANVLTF. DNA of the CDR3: TGTGCCAGCAATACGGAGCGGGGCGCCAACGTCCTGACTTTC.

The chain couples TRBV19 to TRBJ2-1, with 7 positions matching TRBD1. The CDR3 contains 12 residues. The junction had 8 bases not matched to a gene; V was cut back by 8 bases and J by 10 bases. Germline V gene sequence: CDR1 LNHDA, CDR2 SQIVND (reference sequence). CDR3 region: CASQTGVEEQFF. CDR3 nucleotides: TGTGCCAGTCAAACAGGGGTCGAAGAGCAGTTCTTC.